This T cell receptor (beta chain) was recorded in a study of PD-1 blockade in classical Hodgkin lymphoma. V was shortened by 6 bases and J by 4 bases, with 16 bases between the two germline ends. The CDR3 length is 15 residues. CDR1 and CDR2 from the germline V gene are MGHRA and YSYEKL. Every patient relapsed after autologous stem cell transplantation, and brentuximab vedotin exposure varied. Sequenced by immunoSEQ multiplex PCR; TCRdb stores in-frame clones only, minus some. The profile shows approximately 100,000 clones, over 85% of them singletons. The sample consisted of peripheral blood mononuclear cells (PBMCs), taken at baseline. The source is a human donor with classical Hodgkin lymphoma. This chain links TRBV4-1 with TRBJ1-5, with D perhaps matching TRBD1 (5 bases). The CDR3 sequence: CASSRAWGTNQPQHF. For the CDR3, the DNA is TGCGCCAGCAGTAGAGCTTGGGGGACTAATCAGCCCCAGCATTTT.